This T cell receptor (delta chain) was sequenced in a study of gamma delta lymphoproliferative disorders and STAT genes. TCRdb made new clone calls on the multiplex PCR reads using CATT. The data show about 730 delta-chain clones, with less than 3% seen just once and over 55% held by the top ten. Sample share makes this clone medium-sized. Its antigen is not identified. A far larger clone is off by one base, so a read error is likely. The same CDR3 arises from other DNA sequences in this sample as well. PBMCs from patients and controls supplied the genomic DNA for sequencing. The V gene's germline CDR1 is GEAIGNYY and CDR2 EKD. This CDR3 region has 15 residues. Broader study findings: Low-frequency NGS calls may be less specific; leukemic clone sharing needs confirmation. Nearly all major patient gamma and delta clonotypes were public; only a couple of gamma clonotypes were disease-private.

The sample consisted of blood. The receptor comes from a human donor in good health. This chain links TRDV2 with TRDJ1, with 9 bases lining up with TRDD3. CDR3 coding DNA: TGTGCCTGCGACACCTTGGGGGATATATACGATAAACTCATCTTT. Translating it yields CACDTLGDIYDKLIF.